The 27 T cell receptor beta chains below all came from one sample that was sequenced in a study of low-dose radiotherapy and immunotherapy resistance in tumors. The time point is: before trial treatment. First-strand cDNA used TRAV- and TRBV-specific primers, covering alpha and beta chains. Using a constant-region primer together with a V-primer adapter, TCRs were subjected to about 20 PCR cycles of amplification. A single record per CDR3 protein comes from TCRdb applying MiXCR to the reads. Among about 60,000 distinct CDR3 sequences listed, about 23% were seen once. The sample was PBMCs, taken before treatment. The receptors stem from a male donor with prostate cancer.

CDR3 DNA: TGTGCCAGCAGGAGGACTAGCTCCTACGAGCAGTACTTC. Translation: CASRRTSSYEQYF. The genes are TRBV6-2 or TRBV6-3 and TRBJ2-7, with 7 bases aligning to TRBD2. Trimming at V came to 6 bases and at J to 0 bases, leaving 2 bases not matched to a gene. The CDR3 totals 13 residues. Per the germline V gene, CDR1 is MNHEY and CDR2 is SVGEGT.

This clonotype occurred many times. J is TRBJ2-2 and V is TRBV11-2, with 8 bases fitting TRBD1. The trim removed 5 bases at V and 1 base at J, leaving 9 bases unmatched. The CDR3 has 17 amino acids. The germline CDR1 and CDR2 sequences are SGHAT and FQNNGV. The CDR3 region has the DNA TGTGCCAGCAGCAAAGGCCCGGGACAGGAGAACACCGGGGAGCTGTTTTTT. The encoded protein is CASSKGPGQENTGELFF.

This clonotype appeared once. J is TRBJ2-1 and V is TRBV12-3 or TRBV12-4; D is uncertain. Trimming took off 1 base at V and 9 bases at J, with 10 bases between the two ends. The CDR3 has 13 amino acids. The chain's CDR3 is CASSLEALGEQFF. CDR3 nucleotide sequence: TGTGCCAGCAGTTTAGAAGCGCTCGGTGAGCAGTTCTTC.

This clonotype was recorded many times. CDR3 region: CASSTDRHGAEAFF. The CDR3 nucleotides read TGTGCCAGCAGCACCGACAGGCACGGGGCTGAAGCTTTCTTT. The chain carries TRBV7-9 and TRBJ1-1; D is perhaps TRBD1 (6 bases). Trimming removed 5 bases at V and 6 bases at J, with 16 bases between. This CDR3 has 14 amino acids. Per the germline V gene, CDR1 is SEHNR and CDR2 is FQNEAQ (reference sequence). The full variable domain, completed using reference TRBV7-9 and TRBJ1-1, is DTGVSQNPRHKITKRGQNVTFRCDPISEHNRLYWYRQTLGQGPEFLTYFQNEAQLEKSRLLSDRFSAERPKGSFSTLEIQRTEQGDSAMYLCASSTDRHGAEAFFGQGTRLTVV.

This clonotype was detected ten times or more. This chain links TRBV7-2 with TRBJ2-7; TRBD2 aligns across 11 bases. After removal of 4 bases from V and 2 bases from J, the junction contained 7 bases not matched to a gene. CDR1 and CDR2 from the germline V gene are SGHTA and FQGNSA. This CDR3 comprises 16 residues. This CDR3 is CASSSVAGGGTYEQYF. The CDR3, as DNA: TGTGCCAGCAGCTCAGTAGCGGGAGGGGGGACCTACGAGCAGTACTTC. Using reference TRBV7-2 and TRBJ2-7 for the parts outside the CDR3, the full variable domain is GAGVSQSPSNKVTEKGKDVELRCDPISGHTALYWYRQSLGQGLEFLIYFQGNSAPDKSGLPSDRFSAERTGGSVSTLTIQRTQQEDSAVYLCASSSVAGGGTYEQYFGPGTRLTVT.

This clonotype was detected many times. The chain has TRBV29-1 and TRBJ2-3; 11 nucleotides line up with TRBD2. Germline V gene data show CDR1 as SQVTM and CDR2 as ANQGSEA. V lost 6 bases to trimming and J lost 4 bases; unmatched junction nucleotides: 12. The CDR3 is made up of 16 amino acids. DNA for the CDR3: TGCAGCGTGGAGCCCCGTGGTAGCGGGGGGGCAGATACGCAGTATTTT. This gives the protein CSVEPRGSGGADTQYF.

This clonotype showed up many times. The CDR3 DNA reads as TGTGCCAGCAGCAAAACGGCGGGGGATACAGATACGCAGTATTTT. Its translation: CASSKTAGDTDTQYF. J is TRBJ2-3 and V is TRBV5-6; 7 nucleotides align to TRBD2. Unmatched junction bases numbered 8, after V lost 4 bases and J lost 3 bases. CDR3 length: 15 amino acids. Germline V gene lookup returns CDR1 SGHDT and CDR2 YYEEEE.

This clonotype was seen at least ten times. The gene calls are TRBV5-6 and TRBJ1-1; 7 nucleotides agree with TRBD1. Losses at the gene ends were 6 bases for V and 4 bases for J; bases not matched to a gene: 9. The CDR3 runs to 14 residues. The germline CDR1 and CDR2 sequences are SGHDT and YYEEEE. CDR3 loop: CASTFTGAGTEAFF. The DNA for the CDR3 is TGTGCCAGCACCTTCACAGGGGCGGGCACTGAAGCTTTCTTT.

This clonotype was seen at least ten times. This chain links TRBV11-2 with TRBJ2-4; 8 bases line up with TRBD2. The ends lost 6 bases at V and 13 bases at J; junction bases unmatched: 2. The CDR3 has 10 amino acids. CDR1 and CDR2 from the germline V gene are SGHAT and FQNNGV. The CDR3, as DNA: TGTGCCAGCAGGGGACTAGAGCAGTACTTC. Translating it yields CASRGLEQYF. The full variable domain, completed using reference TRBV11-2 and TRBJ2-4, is EAGVAQSPRYKIIEKRQSVAFWCNPISGHATLYWYQQILGQGPKLLIQFQNNGVVDDSQLPKDRFSAERLKGVDSTLKIQPAKLEDSAVYLCASRGLEQYFGAGTRLSVL.

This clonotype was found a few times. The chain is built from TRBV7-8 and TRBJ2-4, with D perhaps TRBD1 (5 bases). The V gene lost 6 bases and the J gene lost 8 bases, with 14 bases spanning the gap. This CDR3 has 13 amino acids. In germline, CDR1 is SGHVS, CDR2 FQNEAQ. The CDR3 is CASSGAGWYIQYF. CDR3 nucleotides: TGTGCCAGCAGTGGAGCAGGGTGGTACATTCAGTACTTC.

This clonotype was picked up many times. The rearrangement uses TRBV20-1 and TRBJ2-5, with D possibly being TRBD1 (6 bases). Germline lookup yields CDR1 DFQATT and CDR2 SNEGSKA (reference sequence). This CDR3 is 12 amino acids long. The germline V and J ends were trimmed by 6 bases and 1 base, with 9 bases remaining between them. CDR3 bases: TGCAGTGCGGGGGCGATCCAAGAGACCCAGTACTTC. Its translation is CSAGAIQETQYF.

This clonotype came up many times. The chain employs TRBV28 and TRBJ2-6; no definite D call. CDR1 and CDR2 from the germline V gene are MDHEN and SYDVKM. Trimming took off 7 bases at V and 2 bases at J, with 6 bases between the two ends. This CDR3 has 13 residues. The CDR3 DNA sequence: TGTGCCAGCAATCCTCCTGGGGCCAACGTCCTGACTTTC. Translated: CASNPPGANVLTF.

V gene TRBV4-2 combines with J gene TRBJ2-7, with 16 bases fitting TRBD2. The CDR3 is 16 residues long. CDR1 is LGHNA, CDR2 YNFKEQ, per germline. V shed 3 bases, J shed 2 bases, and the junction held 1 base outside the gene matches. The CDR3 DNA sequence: TGTGCCAGCAGCCAGGGGACTAGCGGGGGGGCCTACGAGCAGTACTTC. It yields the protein CASSQGTSGGAYEQYF.

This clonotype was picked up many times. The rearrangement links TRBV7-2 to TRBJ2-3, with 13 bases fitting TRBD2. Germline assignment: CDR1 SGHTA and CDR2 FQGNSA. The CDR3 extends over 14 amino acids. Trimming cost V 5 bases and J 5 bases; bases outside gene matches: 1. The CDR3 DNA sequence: TGTGCCAGCAGCCGGACTAGCGGGAGAGATACGCAGTATTTT. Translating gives CASSRTSGRDTQYF.

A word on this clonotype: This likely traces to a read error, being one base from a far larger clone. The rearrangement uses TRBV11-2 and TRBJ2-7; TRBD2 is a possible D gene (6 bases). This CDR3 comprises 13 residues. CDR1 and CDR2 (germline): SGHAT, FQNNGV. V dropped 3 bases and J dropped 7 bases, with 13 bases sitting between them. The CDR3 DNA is TGTGCCAGCAGCTTCGGCGGGGTTGGTGAGCAGTACTTC. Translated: CASSFGGVGEQYF. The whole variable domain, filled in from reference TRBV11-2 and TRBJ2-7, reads EAGVAQSPRYKIIEKRQSVAFWCNPISGHATLYWYQQILGQGPKLLIQFQNNGVVDDSQLPKDRFSAERLKGVDSTLKIQPAKLEDSAVYLCASSFGGVGEQYFGPGTRLTVT.

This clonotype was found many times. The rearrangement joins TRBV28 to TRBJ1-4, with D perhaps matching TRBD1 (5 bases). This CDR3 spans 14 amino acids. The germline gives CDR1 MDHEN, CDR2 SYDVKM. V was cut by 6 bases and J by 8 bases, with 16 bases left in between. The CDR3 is CASRESRAGEKLFF. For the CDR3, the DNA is TGTGCCAGCAGGGAGAGCAGGGCCGGGGAAAAACTGTTTTTT.

The CDR3 sequence: CIVVRGQGEYEQYF. In DNA, the CDR3 is TGCATCGTCGTAAGGGGACAGGGTGAATACGAGCAGTACTTC. The chain uses TRBV29-1 and TRBJ2-7, with 9 nucleotides matching TRBD1. CDR1 and CDR2 (germline): SQVTM, ANQGSEA. The CDR3 contains 14 residues.

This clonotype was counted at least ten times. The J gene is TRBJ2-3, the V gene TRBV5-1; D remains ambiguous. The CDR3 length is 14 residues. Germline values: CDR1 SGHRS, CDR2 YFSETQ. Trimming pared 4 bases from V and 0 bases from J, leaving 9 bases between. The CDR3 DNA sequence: TGCGCCAGCAGCCCGCCGGGTAGCACAGATACGCAGTATTTT. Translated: CASSPPGSTDTQYF.

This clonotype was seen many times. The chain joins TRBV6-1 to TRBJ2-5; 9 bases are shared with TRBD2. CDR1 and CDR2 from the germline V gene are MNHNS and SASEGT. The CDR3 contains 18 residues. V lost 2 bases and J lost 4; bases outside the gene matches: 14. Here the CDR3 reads CASSEMVAGVGGGETQYF. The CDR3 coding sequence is TGTGCCAGCAGTGAAATGGTAGCGGGAGTAGGGGGAGGAGAGACCCAGTACTTC.

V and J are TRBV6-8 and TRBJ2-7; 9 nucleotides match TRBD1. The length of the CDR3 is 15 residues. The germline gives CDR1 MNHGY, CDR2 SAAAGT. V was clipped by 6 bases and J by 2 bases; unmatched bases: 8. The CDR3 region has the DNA TGTGCCAGCAGAAAACAGGGGGCTGGGGCCTACGAGCAGTACTTC. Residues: CASRKQGAGAYEQYF.

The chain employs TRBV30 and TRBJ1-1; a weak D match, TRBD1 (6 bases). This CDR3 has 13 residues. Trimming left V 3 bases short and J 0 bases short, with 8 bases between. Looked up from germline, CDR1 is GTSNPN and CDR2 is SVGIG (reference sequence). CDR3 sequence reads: CAWSRQVNTEAFF. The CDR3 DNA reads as TGTGCCTGGAGCCGACAGGTGAACACTGAAGCTTTCTTT.

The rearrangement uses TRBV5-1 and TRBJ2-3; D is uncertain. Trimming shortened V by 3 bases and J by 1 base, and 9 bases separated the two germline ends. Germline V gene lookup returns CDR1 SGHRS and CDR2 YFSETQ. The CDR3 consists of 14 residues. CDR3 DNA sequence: TGCGCCAGCAGCTCTTTAGAGGGCACAGATACGCAGTATTTT. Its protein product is CASSSLEGTDTQYF.

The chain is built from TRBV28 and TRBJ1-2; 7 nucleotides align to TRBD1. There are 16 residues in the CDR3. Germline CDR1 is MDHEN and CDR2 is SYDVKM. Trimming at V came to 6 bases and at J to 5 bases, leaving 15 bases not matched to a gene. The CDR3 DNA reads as TGTGCCAGCAGCGGAACAGGGGCTCTAAGTGAATATGGCTACACCTTC. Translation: CASSGTGALSEYGYTF.

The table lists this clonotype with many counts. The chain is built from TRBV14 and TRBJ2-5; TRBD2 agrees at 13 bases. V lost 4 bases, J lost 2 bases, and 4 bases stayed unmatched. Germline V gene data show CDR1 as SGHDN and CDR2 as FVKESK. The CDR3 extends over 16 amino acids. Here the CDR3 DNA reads TGTGCCAGCAGCCCCCGACTAGCGGGGGGACAAGAGACCCAGTACTTC. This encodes CASSPRLAGGQETQYF.

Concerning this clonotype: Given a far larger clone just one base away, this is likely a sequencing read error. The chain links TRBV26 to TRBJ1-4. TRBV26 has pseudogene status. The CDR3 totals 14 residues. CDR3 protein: CASSRPSTKEKLFF. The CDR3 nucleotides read TGTGCCAGCAGCCGGCCCTCAACTAAGGAAAAACTGTTTTTT.

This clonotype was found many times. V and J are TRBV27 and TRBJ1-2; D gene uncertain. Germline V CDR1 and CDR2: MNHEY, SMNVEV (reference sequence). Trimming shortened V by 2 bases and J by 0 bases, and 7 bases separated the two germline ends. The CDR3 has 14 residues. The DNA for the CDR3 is TGTGCCAGCAGTTTACGAGCCGCTAACTATGGCTACACCTTC. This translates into CASSLRAANYGYTF.

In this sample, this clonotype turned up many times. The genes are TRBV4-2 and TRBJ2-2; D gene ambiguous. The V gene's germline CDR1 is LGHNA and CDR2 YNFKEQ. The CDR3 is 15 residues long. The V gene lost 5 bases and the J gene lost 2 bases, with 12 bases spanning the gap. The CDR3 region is CASSGTMYNTGELFF. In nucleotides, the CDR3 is TGTGCCAGCAGCGGCACGATGTACAACACCGGGGAGCTGTTTTTT.